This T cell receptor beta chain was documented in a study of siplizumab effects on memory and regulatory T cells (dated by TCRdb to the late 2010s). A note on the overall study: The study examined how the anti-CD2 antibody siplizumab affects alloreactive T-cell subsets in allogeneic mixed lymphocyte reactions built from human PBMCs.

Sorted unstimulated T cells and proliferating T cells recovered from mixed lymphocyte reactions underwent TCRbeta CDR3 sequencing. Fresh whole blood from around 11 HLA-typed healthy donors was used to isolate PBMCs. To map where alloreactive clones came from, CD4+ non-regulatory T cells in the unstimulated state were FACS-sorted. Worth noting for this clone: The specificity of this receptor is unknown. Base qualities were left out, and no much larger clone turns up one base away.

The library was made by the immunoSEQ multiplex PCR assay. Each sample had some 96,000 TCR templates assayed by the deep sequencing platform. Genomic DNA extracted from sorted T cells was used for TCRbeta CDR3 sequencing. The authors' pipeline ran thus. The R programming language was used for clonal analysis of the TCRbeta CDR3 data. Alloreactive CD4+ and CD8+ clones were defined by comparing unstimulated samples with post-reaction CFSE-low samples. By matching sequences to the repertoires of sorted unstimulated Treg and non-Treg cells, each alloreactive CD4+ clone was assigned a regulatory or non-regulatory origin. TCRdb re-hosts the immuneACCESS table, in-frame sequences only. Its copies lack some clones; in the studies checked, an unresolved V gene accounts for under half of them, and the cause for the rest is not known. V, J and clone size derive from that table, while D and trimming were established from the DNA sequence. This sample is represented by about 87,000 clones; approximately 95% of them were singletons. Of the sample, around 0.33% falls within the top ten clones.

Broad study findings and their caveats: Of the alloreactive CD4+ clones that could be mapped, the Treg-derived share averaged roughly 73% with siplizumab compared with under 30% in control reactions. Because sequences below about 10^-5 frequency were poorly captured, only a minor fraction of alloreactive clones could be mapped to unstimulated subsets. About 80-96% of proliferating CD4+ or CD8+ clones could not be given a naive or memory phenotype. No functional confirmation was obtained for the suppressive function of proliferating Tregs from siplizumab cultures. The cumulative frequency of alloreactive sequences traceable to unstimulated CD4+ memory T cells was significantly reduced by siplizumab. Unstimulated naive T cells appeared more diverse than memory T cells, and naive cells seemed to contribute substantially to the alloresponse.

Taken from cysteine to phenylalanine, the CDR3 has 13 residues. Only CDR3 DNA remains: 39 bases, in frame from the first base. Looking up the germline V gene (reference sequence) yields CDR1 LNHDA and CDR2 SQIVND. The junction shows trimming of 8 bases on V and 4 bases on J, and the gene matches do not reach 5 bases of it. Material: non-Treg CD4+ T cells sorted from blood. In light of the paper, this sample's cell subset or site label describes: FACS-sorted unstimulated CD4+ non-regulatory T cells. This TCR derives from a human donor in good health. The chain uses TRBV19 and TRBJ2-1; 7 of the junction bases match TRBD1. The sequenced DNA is TGTGCCAGTCTCGGGACAGCGTACAATGAGCAGTTCTTC. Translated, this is CASLGTAYNEQFF.